This T cell receptor (beta chain) emerged from a study of CD8+ T cells in alopecia areata. Treatment reported: oral pan-JAK inhibitor, 5-10 mg twice daily. Study-wide results and limits: Numerous expanded lesional clones remained in scalp and blood during tofacitinib.

V dropped 0 bases and J dropped 0 bases, with 16 bases sitting between them. The CDR3 contains 18 residues. RNA extraction was followed by reverse transcription into cDNA, which acted as the sequencing template. The protocol was immunoSEQ multiplex PCR, while the TCRdb copy is restricted to in-frame clones and leaves out a portion. The profile shows roughly 180,000 clones, approximately 49% of them singletons. To note about this clone: Its target is unknown.

V and J are TRBV23-1 and TRBJ2-3; no firm D call. TRBV23-1 is given ORF status, its function remaining uncertain. Here the sequenced sample was CD8+ T cells sorted from blood, taken at week 52, from a patient treated with tofacitinib. The TCR originated in a human donor with alopecia areata. The CDR3 loop is CASSQSLVAHSSTDTQYF. The CDR3 DNA sequence: TGCGCCAGCAGTCAATCTTTGGTGGCTCACTCTAGCACAGATACGCAGTATTTT.